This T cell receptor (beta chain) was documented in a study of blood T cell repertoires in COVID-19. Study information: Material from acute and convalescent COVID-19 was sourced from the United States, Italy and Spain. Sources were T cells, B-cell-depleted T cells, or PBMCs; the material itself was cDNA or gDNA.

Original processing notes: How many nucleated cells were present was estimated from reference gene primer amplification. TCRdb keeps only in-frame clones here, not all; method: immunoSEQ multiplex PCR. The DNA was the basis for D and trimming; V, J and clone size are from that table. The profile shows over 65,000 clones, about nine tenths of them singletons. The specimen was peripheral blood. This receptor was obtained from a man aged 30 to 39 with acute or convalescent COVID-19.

CDR3 coding DNA: TGTGCCAGCAGCTTAGAAGCGGGTCGTTCCTACGAGCAGTACTTC. Encoded protein: CASSLEAGRSYEQYF. This sequence joins TRBV7-2 and TRBJ2-7; D possibly corresponds to TRBD2 (6 bases). V was trimmed by 1 base and J by 1 base, leaving 11 bases between them. Germline V gene lookup returns CDR1 SGHTA and CDR2 FQGNSA. This CDR3 contains 15 residues.